This note documents a single T cell receptor (beta chain) sequence. Its specific antigen is unknown. No much larger clonotype is one base removed from it; base qualities were not supplied. These data come from a study of cytomegalovirus exposure and HLA in healthy donors (dated by TCRdb to the late 2010s). At the level of the whole study: According to an earlier analysis of a few hundred of the donors, 150 million to 200 million T cells yielded 117 million unique TCR beta sequences and around 280 Gb of sequence data. The number of donors typed differed by locus, with 629-630 for A, B, C, DRB1 and DQB1, about 500 for DQA1, approximately 580 for DPA1, and 400 to 490 for DPB1. Donor age, sex, ethnicity and CMV serostatus were collected together with the repertoire data. Rather than drawing on any new phenotypic data, the later analysis identified candidate immune exposures from TCR beta sequences and the way those sequences occurred across donors. A later genetic analysis took genome-wide SNP genotypes for about three fifths of the 666 donors and used that subset as a discovery cohort. The genetic ancestry cluster associated with self-reported Caucasian donors included 81% of the 398 genotyped donors. The aim of the study was to test whether cataloging public T cell receptors could identify signatures of past pathogen exposure. A separate validation cohort of some 130 different subjects was used in addition to the roughly 670-subject first cohort. In an earlier analysis of roughly 580 of the donors, high-throughput TCR beta sequencing was used to judge whether each TCR beta V gene segment behaved as functional or pseudogenic. To study patterns of TCR occurrence, a later analysis re-analyzed previously published TCR beta repertoires from hundreds of donors and added high-resolution HLA genotyping. HLA typing covered class I and class II loci at four-digit resolution. Every repertoire in the discovery cohort had been generated on one and the same sequencing platform. Roughly 5 DR-DQ haplotypes were handled as single units for association and clustering, since linkage in the cohort was strong. The study used immunosequencing to profile the T cell repertoires of under 700 subjects and linked those repertoires to cytomegalovirus serostatus. An early release that covered several hundred HLA-typed donors contained about 300 gigabases of sequencing data and about 84 million unique TCR sequences. Among approximately 370 genotyped donors of the cohort, an average of approximately 240,000 unique TCR beta nucleotide sequences was sequenced per donor, of which roughly 17% were non-productive. High-throughput TCR immunosequencing, statistical association of individual TCRs with disease status, and machine learning were combined to predict cytomegalovirus infection status.

The library relied on the immunoSEQ multiplex PCR assay. For the multiplex PCR, a mixture combining 60 forward primers for TCR Vbeta segments and 13 reverse primers for TCR Jbeta segments was used. Amplification of the CDR3 region of rearranged TCR beta genes was performed with a multiplex PCR assay on genomic DNA. On the Illumina HiSeq System, the amplified TCR beta libraries were sequenced as 87-base-pair reads. Concerning the study's data processing: Across the 700 or so repertoires, a later analysis counted 80 million or so unique TCR beta chains, 9.5 million to 12 million of which were shared by at least two donors. To remove PCR and sequencing errors, raw reads were error-corrected and collapsed into unique sequences using a nearest-neighbor algorithm that merged closely related sequences. V, D and J gene segments were assigned by aligning CDR3 sequences to IMGT reference sequences. For a sequence to be retained, at least a six-nucleotide match to both a V gene segment and a J gene segment was required. A rearrangement was called productive if the CDR3 had no stop codons and remained in frame with V and J, and every other rearrangement was called non-productive. CDR3 was defined according to IMGT convention as the region running from the second conserved V-encoded cysteine to the conserved J-encoded phenylalanine. The earlier analysis of more than 450 of the donors excluded sequences that lacked an unambiguous match to a single V gene segment. An earlier analysis of a few hundred of the donors called V segments functional above 56.7% productive rearrangements and segregating when the between-donor standard deviation exceeded 5%. A statistical classification framework was built for diagnosing cytomegalovirus status from the catalog of TCR beta chain sequences. In a later analysis, TCR nucleotide sequences were compared against IMGT/GENE-DB human TR gene sequences so that V and J genes could be assigned. Using the TCRdist pipeline, a later analysis assigned CDR3 sequences along with most-parsimonious VDJ recombination scenarios. In a later analysis, each TCR beta chain was defined by its CDR3 amino acid sequence together with its V-gene family, and reads lacking a unique V-gene family were excluded. As a way to deal with suspected cross-contamination and a sequencing artifact, a later analysis dropped 450 to 600 nucleotide sequences that were highly shared and had low generation probability. For each public chain, a later analysis derived a clonal expansion index from normalized ranks of inferred template counts within each repertoire. Generation probabilities in a later analysis came from a VDJ recombination model fitted to out-of-frame rearrangements, and those results were checked against IGoR. In a later analysis, TCR-TCR, TCR-HLA and TCR-CMV co-occurrence was scored with hypergeometric tests, and a repertoire-size bias correction was applied to TCR pairs. In a later analysis, false discovery rates were estimated by permuting HLA or CMV assignments 20 times. In a later analysis, co-occurring TCRs were grouped using DBSCAN, and TCRdist sequence similarity was added for clustering within HLA-allele-positive subsets. Co-occurrence clustering excluded repertoires with fewer than 30,000 or more than 120,000 public chains, plus five with anomalous nucleotide sharing. TCRdb holds this immuneACCESS table with in-frame rearrangements only. Some clones are missing; in checked studies, unresolved V genes explain under half, and the rest has no known cause. V and J calls and clone size come straight from that table; D and trimming were deduced from the DNA. The sample table contains about 170,000 clones; only one count was recorded for roughly 77% of them. The ten top clones hold 1% of the sample.

General study outcomes and caveats: Strong co-occurrence of HLA alleles, especially DR and DQ, made assigning TCR associations to individual alleles difficult. The study gave a list of under 200 TCR beta chains associated with cytomegalovirus. The authors suggested that the approach could potentially be generalized to other disease states and immunological phenotypes. A later analysis associated 16,951 TCR beta sequences with specific HLA alleles at a false discovery rate of 0.05. A further reported finding was that TCR beta sequences accurately predicted the HLA-A and HLA-B alleles for most subjects in the first cohort. Only TCR beta chains were sequenced in this cohort, and the absence of alpha or paired-chain data limited detectable features. While some public TCRs were present in many individuals, most TCR sequences turned up only very rarely across donors. Because counts were too low, about 15 rarely observed V segments, including chromosome 9 orphons, were left out of the earlier analysis of 500 to 650 of the donors. In a later analysis, HLA-associated TCR beta chains were found to be more clonally expanded and to have lower generation probabilities than equally common non-associated chains. Because the 87-base-pair reads could not distinguish some IMGT-functional V segments, including TRBV6-2 and TRBV6-3, those segments were excluded. Three of the identified cytomegalovirus-associated TCR beta chains were confirmed in vitro to be specific for cytomegalovirus antigens. The presence/absence analyses assumed that sequencing depth was roughly uniform across donors, and that assumption may not be true. Immune exposure information for the cohort was limited to CMV serostatus. In a later analysis, most CMV-associated TCR beta chains were found to appear HLA-restricted, with HLA associations seemingly driven largely by CMV exposure. The classifier was reported to diagnose cytomegalovirus status with high specificity and sensitivity in both the original and validation cohorts. Compared with the roughly 710-donor mean, donors in an Asian-associated ancestry cluster had fewer N-insertions in productive TCRs, according to a later genetic analysis. In a later analysis, the rate of TCR association differed among HLA loci, with DRB1 alleles having the most associated TCRs and HLA-C alleles having the fewest. Linkage disequilibrium might explain the correlated functional status among segregating V segments, but an unknown experimental factor could not be excluded. HLA typing was unavailable for some donors at each locus, so association tests used only the typed subset. Several of the top co-occurrence clusters appeared to be linked to parvovirus B19, influenza, CMV and Epstein-Barr virus, according to a later analysis. A later genetic analysis associated a missense DCLRE1C variant with V-gene and J-gene trimming of TCR beta chains, and an independent cohort replicated the association. In an earlier analysis of more than 450 of the donors, most TCR beta V segments were observed in productive rearrangements about 90% or about 30% of the time, broadly matching IMGT annotations. A cluster of highly shared sequence variants was judged likely to represent a technical artifact of the sequencing pipeline.

The cohort comprised 666 healthy bone marrow donors. At the time of sampling, every cohort member was nominally healthy, though immune exposures that went unrecorded were likely present. The donor was CMV seropositive and belonged to the group of 250 to 300 seropositive cohort members. Every donor gave a peripheral blood sample, and the peripheral blood mononuclear cells from that sample were used for TCR beta sequencing. The Qiagen DNeasy Blood Extraction Kit was used to extract genomic DNA from the blood cell samples. Its CDR3 holds 18 amino acids, cysteine through phenylalanine. The entry retains the CDR3 DNA only, 54 bases that are in frame from base 1. Taken from the germline V gene, the CDR1 and CDR2 loops are SGHDT and YYEEEE. Trimming takes 1 base off V and 4 bases off J; junction bases not matched to a gene: 8.

This TCR came from a woman between 45 and 60 years old in good health and CMV-seropositive. The rearrangement joined TRBV5-6 to TRBJ1-6, and TRBD1 matches 10 of the central bases. The specimen sequenced was PBMCs. DNA sequence: TGTGCCAGCAGCTTGTGGACAGGGGGGCAACGGTATAATTCACCCCTCCACTTT. It translates as CASSLWTGGQRYNSPLHF.